The next 32 T cell receptor beta chains were all read from a single sample in a study of blood T cell repertoires in COVID-19 (dated by TCRdb to 2020 to 2021). Libraries were prepared through the immunoSEQ multiplex PCR assay. This is the immuneACCESS table as TCRdb keeps it, with only in-frame sequences that have V and J called. A part of the clones is gone; compared with another copy, unresolved V genes explain less than half, and the rest is unexplained. Within this sample are about 180,000 clones, with roughly 82% of them counted one time only. The ten most abundant clones make up roughly 9% of the sample. The sample consisted of peripheral blood. The source of these receptors is a woman in her 70s with acute or convalescent COVID-19.

The chain uses TRBV9 and TRBJ1-4, with D unclear. Germline CDR1 reads SGDLS; CDR2 reads YYNGEE. The CDR3 length is 15 residues. Trimming pared 0 bases from V and 2 bases from J, leaving 8 bases between. The CDR3 reads CASSVGSATNEKLFF. CDR3 DNA: TGTGCCAGCAGCGTAGGCTCCGCGACTAATGAAAAACTGTTTTTT.

The table lists this clone with a count of one. This chain connects TRBV7-2 to TRBJ1-2; 8 bases agree with TRBD1. Germline trimming cut 1 base from V and 7 bases from J; bases unmatched to any gene: 8. Germline CDR1 is SGHTA and CDR2 is FQGNSA. The CDR3 is made up of 15 amino acids. The CDR3: CASSLGGAGGVGYTF. CDR3 nucleotides: TGTGCCAGCAGCTTAGGCGGGGCAGGGGGCGTTGGCTACACCTTC. Using reference TRBV7-2 and TRBJ1-2 for the parts outside the CDR3, the full variable domain is GAGVSQSPSNKVTEKGKDVELRCDPISGHTALYWYRQSLGQGLEFLIYFQGNSAPDKSGLPSDRFSAERTGGSVSTLTIQRTQQEDSAVYLCASSLGGAGGVGYTFGSGTRLTVV.

V gene TRBV5-1 combines with J gene TRBJ2-3, with TRBD2 matching over 9 bases. From germline, CDR1 is SGHRS and CDR2 YFSETQ. Trimming removed 0 bases from V and 5 bases from J; junction bases left unmatched: 13. The CDR3 totals 18 residues. CDR3 sequence (DNA): TGCGCCAGCAGCTTGGGGACGACTCGCGGGGGGGCCTTAGATACGCAGTATTTT. It codes for CASSLGTTRGGALDTQYF.

This chain links TRBV6-5 with TRBJ2-3; 13 bases line up with TRBD2. The J segment lost 6 bases and the V segment lost 10 bases, leaving 4 bases of the junction unmatched. This CDR3 comprises 13 residues. The germline V gene encodes CDR1 MNHEY and CDR2 SVGAGI. The CDR3 bases are TGTGCCACCGGACTAGCGGGGGCGGATACGCAGTATTTT. Its translation is CATGLAGADTQYF.

This rearrangement joins TRBV6-6 to TRBJ1-1, with D uncertain. The ends were cut back, 1 base at V and 6 bases at J, with 6 bases in the middle. CDR1 and CDR2 from the germline V gene are MNHNY and SVGAGI (reference sequence). The CDR3 has 12 amino acids. CDR3 DNA: TGTGCCAGCAGTTACTTTGGGCCTGAAGCTTTCTTT. Translation gives CASSYFGPEAFF.

The rearrangement joins TRBV29-1 to TRBJ1-1, with D hard to call. CDR3 size: 11 residues. Germline CDR1 and CDR2: SQVTM and ANQGSEA. Trimming removed 6 bases from V and 1 base from J, with 6 bases in between. CDR3 loop: CSVGSNTEAFF. As DNA, the CDR3 is TGCAGCGTCGGGTCGAACACTGAAGCTTTCTTT.

The chain is built from TRBV5-1 and TRBJ1-3; D unclear. CDR3 length: 14 residues. Trimming took off 0 bases at V and 8 bases at J, with 12 bases between the two ends. Germline lookup yields CDR1 SGHRS and CDR2 YFSETQ. The CDR3 DNA follows: TGCGCCAGCAGCTTGGAACCTAATATGGACACCATATATTTT. It yields the protein CASSLEPNMDTIYF.

The V call is TRBV19, the J call TRBJ1-2, with 7 bases lining up with TRBD1. This CDR3 spans 14 amino acids. The ends lost 3 bases at V and 4 bases at J; junction bases unmatched: 5. Germline V gene sequence: CDR1 LNHDA, CDR2 SQIVND (reference sequence). CDR3 sequence: CASSIGTVTYGYTF. As DNA, the CDR3 is TGTGCCAGTAGTATCGGGACAGTCACCTATGGCTACACCTTC. The full variable domain, its missing parts supplied by reference TRBV19 and TRBJ1-2, is DGGITQSPKYLFRKEGQNVTLSCEQNLNHDAMYWYRQDPGQGLRLIYYSQIVNDFQKGDIAEGYSVSREKKESFPLTVTSAQKNPTAFYLCASSIGTVTYGYTFGSGTRLTVV.

The sample holds a few counts of this clone. The chain carries TRBV3-1 (or the pseudogene TRBV3-2) and TRBJ2-5, with a possible D match to TRBD2 (7 bases). The V end lost 3 bases, the J end lost 7 bases, and 21 bases lay between the germline ends. Germline CDR1 and CDR2: LGHDT and YNNKEL (reference sequence). The CDR3 extends over 16 amino acids. The CDR3 protein is CASSHAGKGGRGTQYF. CDR3 DNA: TGTGCCAGCAGCCACGCCGGTAAGGGGGGGCGCGGGACCCAGTACTTC.

The V and J genes are TRBV5-6 and TRBJ2-3; unclear D gene. The ends were cut back, 0 bases at V and 8 bases at J, with 10 bases in the middle. Germline loops: CDR1 SGHDT, CDR2 YYEEEE. This CDR3 has 13 residues. In DNA, the CDR3 is TGTGCCAGCAGCTTGGTCCAGGAAGGTACGCAGTATTTT. Its protein is CASSLVQEGTQYF.

The chain recombines TRBV19 with TRBJ1-5; D perhaps matches TRBD1 (6 bases). CDR1 LNHDA and CDR2 SQIVND come from the germline V gene (reference sequence). V lost 5 bases and J lost 9, with 11 bases in between. The CDR3 has 12 residues. The CDR3 loop is CASSGGHPPQHF. Written as DNA, the CDR3 is TGTGCCAGTAGTGGGGGACACCCGCCCCAGCATTTT.

This clone was picked up a small number of times. J is TRBJ1-6 and V is TRBV30; 11 bases fit TRBD1. Trimming took 6 bases from V and 8 from J; bases not matched to a gene: 9. Germline assignment: CDR1 GTSNPN and CDR2 SVGIG (reference sequence). The CDR3 has 15 amino acids. Here the CDR3 DNA reads TGTGCCTGTATGGGACAGGGGGTAACTTATTCACCCCTCCACTTT. Its protein product is CACMGQGVTYSPLHF.

The chain links TRBV7-9 to TRBJ1-3; 8 bases match TRBD1. The V gene's germline CDR1 is SEHNR and CDR2 FQNEAQ (reference sequence). The V and J ends lost 5 bases and 0 bases, in that order; junction bases with no gene match: 6. This CDR3 is 16 amino acids long. The CDR3 nucleotides read TGTGCCAGCAGCCTATGGACAGGGCTCTCTGGAAACACCATATATTTT. This codes for CASSLWTGLSGNTIYF.

The genes are TRBV5-1 and TRBJ1-6; 9 bases map to TRBD1. Per germline, CDR1 SGHRS and CDR2 YFSETQ. The CDR3 totals 15 residues. With V trimmed by 3 bases and J by 4 bases, 2 bases remained unmatched. The chain's CDR3 is CASSSTGGYNSPLHF. CDR3 coding DNA: TGCGCCAGCAGCTCGACAGGGGGTTATAATTCACCCCTCCACTTT.

The chain joins TRBV24-1 to TRBJ2-1, with TRBD1 matching over 11 bases. Germline trimming cut 3 bases from V and 7 bases from J; bases unmatched to any gene: 4. Germline CDR1 reads KGHDR; CDR2 reads SFDVKD. The CDR3 has 15 amino acids. In DNA, the CDR3 is TGTGCCACCAGTGATGGACAGGGGGCAGGAAATGAGCAGTTCTTC. Translation: CATSDGQGAGNEQFF.

This chain links TRBV15 with TRBJ2-1, with 8 positions matching TRBD2. This CDR3 is built from 15 residues. The V and J ends lost 6 bases and 10 bases, in that order; junction bases with no gene match: 14. Germline loops: CDR1 LNHNV, CDR2 YYDKDF (reference sequence). The CDR3 sequence is CATRPSGGAFMEQFF. DNA of the CDR3: TGTGCCACCAGGCCTTCCGGGGGGGCCTTCATGGAGCAGTTCTTC. Full variable domain (remainder filled in from reference TRBV15 and TRBJ2-1): DAMVIQNPRYQVTQFGKPVTLSCSQTLNHNVMYWYQQKSSQAPKLLFHYYDKDFNNEADTPDNFQSRRPNTSFCFLDIRSPGLGDTAMYLCATRPSGGAFMEQFFGPGTRLTVL.

As for this clone: The sample holds other DNA sequences that translate to the same CDR3. The V call is TRBV13, the J call TRBJ2-6, with unresolved D. The CDR3 is made up of 13 amino acids. Trimming took off 6 bases at V and 4 bases at J, with 7 bases between the two ends. The germline V gene has CDR1 PRHDT and CDR2 FYEKMQ (reference sequence). CDR3 nucleotides: TGTGCCAGCAGTCGGGTGGGGGCCAACGTCCTGACTTTC. Protein sequence: CASSRVGANVLTF.

The chain recombines TRBV29-1 with TRBJ1-1, with 8 bases fitting TRBD1. Germline trimming cut 7 bases from V and 1 base from J; bases unmatched to any gene: 8. The CDR3 totals 14 residues. Per the germline V gene, CDR1 is SQVTM and CDR2 is ANQGSEA. The CDR3 DNA follows: TGCAGCGCCCAGGGGGCGAGGGAGAACACTGAAGCTTTCTTT. This sequence encodes CSAQGARENTEAFF. Using reference TRBV29-1 and TRBJ1-1 for the parts outside the CDR3, the full variable domain is SAVISQKPSRDICQRGTSLTIQCQVDSQVTMMFWYRQQPGQSLTLIATANQGSEATYESGFVIDKFPISRPNLTFSTLTVSNMSPEDSSIYLCSAQGARENTEAFFGQGTRLTVV.

V usage is TRBV19 and J usage is TRBJ2-3, with 12 bases that match TRBD2. CDR1 is LNHDA, CDR2 SQIVND, per germline (reference sequence). J was trimmed by 3 bases and V by 10 bases; bases with no gene match: 5. The CDR3 runs 14 residues. CDR3 protein: CATRLAGVTDTQYF. The CDR3 nucleotides read TGTGCCACGCGACTAGCGGGGGTGACAGATACGCAGTATTTT. The variable domain in full, with the rest retrieved from reference TRBV19 and TRBJ2-3, is DGGITQSPKYLFRKEGQNVTLSCEQNLNHDAMYWYRQDPGQGLRLIYYSQIVNDFQKGDIAEGYSVSREKKESFPLTVTSAQKNPTAFYLCATRLAGVTDTQYFGPGTRLTVL.

The chain combines TRBV5-5 with TRBJ1-1; 7 positions agree with TRBD1. Germline assignment: CDR1 SGHKS and CDR2 YYEKEE (reference sequence). CDR3 size: 16 residues. The ends lost 3 bases at V and 0 bases at J; junction bases unmatched: 8. DNA of the CDR3: TGTGCCAGCAGCTCCTCAGGGGGTAGGTTGAACACTGAAGCTTTCTTT. It codes for CASSSSGGRLNTEAFF.

The rearrangement uses TRBV12-3 or TRBV12-4 and TRBJ1-4; TRBD1 matches at 9 bases. J lost 8 bases, V lost 5 bases, and 3 bases had no gene match. CDR3 size: 13 residues. The CDR3 here is CASSRQGGEKLFF. CDR3 sequence (DNA): TGTGCCAGCAGTCGACAGGGGGGAGAAAAACTGTTTTTT.

The chain links TRBV6-2 or TRBV6-3 to TRBJ1-5, with D possibly matching TRBD1 (6 bases). Trimming removed 5 bases from V and 7 bases from J, with 21 bases in between. CDR1 and CDR2 from the germline V gene are MNHEY and SVGEGT. The CDR3 has 16 residues. The CDR3 spells CASSRTSGGLIQPQHF. The DNA for the CDR3 is TGTGCCAGCAGTCGGACCTCCGGGGGGCTCATCCAGCCCCAGCATTTT.

This chain joins TRBV4-1 and TRBJ1-5; possibly TRBD1 for D (5 bases). V shed 3 bases and J shed 7 bases, with 19 bases lying between them. The germline gives CDR1 MGHRA, CDR2 YSYEKL. The CDR3 contains 16 residues. As DNA, the CDR3 is TGCGCCAGCAGCCATCGGGACTCCGGAGAGGTGCAGCCCCAGCATTTT. Translation: CASSHRDSGEVQPQHF.

The chain is built from TRBV10-1 and TRBJ2-1; 14 nucleotides match TRBD2. The ends lost 6 bases at V and 7 bases at J; junction bases unmatched: 5. The CDR3 extends over 15 amino acids. Germline lookup yields CDR1 WNHNN and CDR2 SYGVQD (reference sequence). CDR3 loop: CASSRGTSGRNEQFF. The CDR3, as DNA: TGCGCCAGCAGCAGAGGGACTAGCGGGAGAAATGAGCAGTTCTTC.

CDR3 residues: CASSIDSRGQANEKLFF. Written as DNA, the CDR3 is TGTGCCAGTAGTATAGACAGCAGGGGGCAAGCTAATGAAAAACTGTTTTTT. This sequence joins TRBV19 and TRBJ1-4; 8 positions match TRBD1. The V segment lost 0 bases and the J segment 3 bases; nucleotides outside the gene matches: 6. Germline loops: CDR1 LNHDA, CDR2 SQIVND (reference sequence). The CDR3 has 17 amino acids.

The V call is TRBV3-1 (or the pseudogene TRBV3-2), the J call TRBJ1-3; weak D call: TRBD1 (5 bases). This CDR3 spans 15 amino acids. CDR1 and CDR2 from the germline V gene are LGHDT and YNNKEL (reference sequence). V dropped 3 bases and J dropped 0 bases, with 9 bases sitting between them. Here the CDR3 DNA reads TGTGCCAGCAGCCATCTAGGGGCCTCTGGAAACACCATATATTTT. Its translation: CASSHLGASGNTIYF.

V and J are TRBV28 and TRBJ1-5; no definite D call. CDR1 MDHEN and CDR2 SYDVKM come from the germline V gene. The CDR3 has 14 amino acids. V was cut by 2 bases and J by 6 bases, with 11 bases left in between. The CDR3 nucleotides read TGTGCCAGCAGTTTAGGGGAGGAGAGTCAGCCCCAGCATTTT. As protein: CASSLGEESQPQHF.

The rearrangement joins TRBV3-1 (or the pseudogene TRBV3-2) to TRBJ2-3; 13 bases map to TRBD2. The ends lost 5 bases at V and 6 bases at J; junction bases unmatched: 8. The germline gives CDR1 LGHDT, CDR2 YNNKEL (reference sequence). The CDR3 runs to 16 residues. Here the CDR3 reads CASSAGLAGRGDTQYF. DNA for the CDR3: TGTGCCAGCAGCGCGGGACTAGCGGGGAGGGGTGATACGCAGTATTTT.

The chain has TRBV11-1 and TRBJ2-7; 9 nucleotides agree with TRBD1. V lost 7 bases to trimming and J lost 2 bases; unmatched junction nucleotides: 3. In germline, CDR1 is SGHAT, CDR2 FQDESV (reference sequence). This CDR3 comprises 13 residues. The CDR3 loop reads CASTTGGPYEQYF. The DNA for the CDR3 is TGTGCCAGCACCACAGGGGGCCCCTACGAGCAGTACTTC.

This clone was seen many times. Other DNA variants within this sample encode the same CDR3. The rearrangement joins TRBV27 to TRBJ1-2; D is unclear. Germline CDR1 and CDR2: MNHEY and SMNVEV (reference sequence). V was pared by 4 bases and J by 5 bases, with 5 bases between. The CDR3 covers 11 residues. The CDR3 protein is CASSSGYGYTF. Here the CDR3 DNA reads TGTGCCAGCAGTTCCGGGTATGGCTACACCTTC.

This chain connects TRBV27 to TRBJ2-5; 14 bases align to TRBD2. Germline lookup yields CDR1 MNHEY and CDR2 SMNVEV (reference sequence). CDR3 length: 14 amino acids. Losses at the gene ends were 7 bases for V and 13 bases for J; bases not matched to a gene: 11. CDR3 DNA: TGTGCCAGCACCCCCCGGGGACTAGCGGGAGAAAGGTACTTC. Protein: CASTPRGLAGERYF.

J is TRBJ2-5 and V is TRBV28; TRBD1 is a possible D gene (6 bases). The CDR3 consists of 12 residues. The germline V gene encodes CDR1 MDHEN and CDR2 SYDVKM. Trimming took 6 bases from V and 2 from J, leaving 7 bases between them. The CDR3 nucleotides are TGTGCCAGCAGACAGGGACAAGAGACCCAGTACTTC. It translates to CASRQGQETQYF.